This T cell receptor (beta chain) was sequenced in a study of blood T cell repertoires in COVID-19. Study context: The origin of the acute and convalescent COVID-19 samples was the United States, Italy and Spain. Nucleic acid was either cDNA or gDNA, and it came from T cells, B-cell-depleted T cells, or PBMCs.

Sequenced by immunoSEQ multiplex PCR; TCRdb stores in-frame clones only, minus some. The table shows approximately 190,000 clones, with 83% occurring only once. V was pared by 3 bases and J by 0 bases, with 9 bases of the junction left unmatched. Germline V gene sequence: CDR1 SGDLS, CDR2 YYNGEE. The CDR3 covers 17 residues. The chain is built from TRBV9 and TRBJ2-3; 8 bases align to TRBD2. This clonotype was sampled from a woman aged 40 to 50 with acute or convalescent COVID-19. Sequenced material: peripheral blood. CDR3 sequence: CASSASRTSGSTDTQYF. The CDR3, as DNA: TGTGCCAGCAGCGCATCCAGAACTAGCGGTAGCACAGATACGCAGTATTTT.